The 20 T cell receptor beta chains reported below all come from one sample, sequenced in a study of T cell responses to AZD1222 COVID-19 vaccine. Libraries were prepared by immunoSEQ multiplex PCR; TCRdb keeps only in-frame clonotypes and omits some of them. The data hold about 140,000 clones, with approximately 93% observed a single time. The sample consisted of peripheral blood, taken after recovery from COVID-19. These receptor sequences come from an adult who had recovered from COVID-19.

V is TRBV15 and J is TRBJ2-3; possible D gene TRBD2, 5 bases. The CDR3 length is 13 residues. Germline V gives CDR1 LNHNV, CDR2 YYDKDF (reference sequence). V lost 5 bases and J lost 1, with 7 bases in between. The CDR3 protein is CATSPRGTDTQYF. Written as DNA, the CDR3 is TGTGCCACCAGCCCGAGGGGCACAGATACGCAGTATTTT.

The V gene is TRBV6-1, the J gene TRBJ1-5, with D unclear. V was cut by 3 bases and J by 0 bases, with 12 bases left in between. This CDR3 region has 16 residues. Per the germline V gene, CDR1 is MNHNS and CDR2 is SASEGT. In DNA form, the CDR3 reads TGTGCCAGCAGTGAGCTTCCACGGTATAGCAATCAGCCCCAGCATTTT. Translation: CASSELPRYSNQPQHF.

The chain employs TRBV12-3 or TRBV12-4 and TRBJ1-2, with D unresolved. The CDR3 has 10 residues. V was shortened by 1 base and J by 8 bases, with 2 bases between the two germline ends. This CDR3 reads CASSLGGYTF. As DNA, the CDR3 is TGTGCCAGCAGTTTAGGGGGCTACACCTTC.

The CDR3 loop is CASSLDGLGEQYF. The CDR3 region has the DNA TGCGCCAGCAGCTTGGATGGGCTTGGGGAGCAGTACTTC. The chain is built from TRBV5-1 and TRBJ2-7; D is uncertain. This CDR3 has 13 amino acids. V was clipped by 0 bases and J by 7 bases, with 11 bases between them. Germline CDR1 reads SGHRS; CDR2 reads YFSETQ.

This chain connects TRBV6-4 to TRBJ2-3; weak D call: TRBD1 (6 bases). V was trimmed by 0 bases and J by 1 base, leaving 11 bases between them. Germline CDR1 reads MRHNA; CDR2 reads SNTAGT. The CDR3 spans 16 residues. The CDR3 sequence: CASSDSRGSGTDTQYF. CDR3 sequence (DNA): TGTGCCAGCAGTGACTCCAGGGGATCGGGCACAGATACGCAGTATTTT.

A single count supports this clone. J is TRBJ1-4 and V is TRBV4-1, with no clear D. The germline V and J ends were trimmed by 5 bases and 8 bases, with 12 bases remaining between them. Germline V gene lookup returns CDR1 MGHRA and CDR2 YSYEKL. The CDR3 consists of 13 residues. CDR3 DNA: TGCGCCAGCAGCTTCCAACTGGAAGAAAAACTGTTTTTT. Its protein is CASSFQLEEKLFF.

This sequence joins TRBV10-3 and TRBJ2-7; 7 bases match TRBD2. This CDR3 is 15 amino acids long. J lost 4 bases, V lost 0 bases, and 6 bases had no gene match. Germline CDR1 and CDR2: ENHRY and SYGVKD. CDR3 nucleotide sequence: TGTGCCATCAGTGAGTCGGCTAGCGGAAGTTACGAGCAGTACTTC. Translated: CAISESASGSYEQYF.

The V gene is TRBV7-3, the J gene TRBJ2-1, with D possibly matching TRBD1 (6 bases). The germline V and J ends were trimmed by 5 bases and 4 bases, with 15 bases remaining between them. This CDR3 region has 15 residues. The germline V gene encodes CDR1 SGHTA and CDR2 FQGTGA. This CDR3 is CASSPLRGTYNEQFF. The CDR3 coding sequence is TGTGCCAGCAGCCCGCTAAGAGGGACATACAATGAGCAGTTCTTC.

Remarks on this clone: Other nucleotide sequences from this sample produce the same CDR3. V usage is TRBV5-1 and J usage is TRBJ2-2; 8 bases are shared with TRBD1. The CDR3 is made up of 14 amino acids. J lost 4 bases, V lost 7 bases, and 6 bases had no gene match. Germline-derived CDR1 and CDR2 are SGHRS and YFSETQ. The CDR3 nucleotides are TGCGCCAGCGAAACAGGGGGATTCACCGGGGAGCTGTTTTTT. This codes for CASETGGFTGELFF.

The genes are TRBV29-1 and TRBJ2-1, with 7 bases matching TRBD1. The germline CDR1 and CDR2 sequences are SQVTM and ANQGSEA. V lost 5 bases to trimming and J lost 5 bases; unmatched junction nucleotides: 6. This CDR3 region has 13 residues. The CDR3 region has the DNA TGCAGCGTTACCGGGACAGCCCACAATGAGCAGTTCTTC. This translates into CSVTGTAHNEQFF.

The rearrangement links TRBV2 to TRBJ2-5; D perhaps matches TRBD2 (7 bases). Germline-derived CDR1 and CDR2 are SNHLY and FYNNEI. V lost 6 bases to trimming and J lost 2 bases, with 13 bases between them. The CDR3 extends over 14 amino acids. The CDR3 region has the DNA TGTGCCAGCAGGCCGAGGGGGGGGCAAGAGACCCAGTACTTC. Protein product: CASRPRGGQETQYF.

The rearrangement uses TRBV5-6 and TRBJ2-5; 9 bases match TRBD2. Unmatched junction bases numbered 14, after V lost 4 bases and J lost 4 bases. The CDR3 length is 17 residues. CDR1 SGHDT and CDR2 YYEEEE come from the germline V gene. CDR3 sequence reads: CASSPFRSGSGIETQYF. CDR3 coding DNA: TGTGCCAGCAGCCCGTTTCGTAGCGGGAGCGGCATAGAGACCCAGTACTTC.

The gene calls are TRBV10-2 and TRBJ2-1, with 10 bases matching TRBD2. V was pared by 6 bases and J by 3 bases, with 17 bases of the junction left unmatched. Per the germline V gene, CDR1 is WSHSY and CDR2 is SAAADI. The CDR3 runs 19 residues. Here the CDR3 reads CASRGTSGTLGGYYNEQFF. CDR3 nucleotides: TGCGCCAGCAGGGGAACTAGCGGGACTTTAGGTGGTTACTACAATGAGCAGTTCTTC.

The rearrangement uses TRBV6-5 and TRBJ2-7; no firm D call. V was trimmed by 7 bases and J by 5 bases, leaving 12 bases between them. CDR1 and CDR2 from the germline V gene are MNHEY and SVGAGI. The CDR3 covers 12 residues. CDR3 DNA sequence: TGTGCCAGCACCTTCGGGCGTGACGAGCAGTACTTC. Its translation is CASTFGRDEQYF.

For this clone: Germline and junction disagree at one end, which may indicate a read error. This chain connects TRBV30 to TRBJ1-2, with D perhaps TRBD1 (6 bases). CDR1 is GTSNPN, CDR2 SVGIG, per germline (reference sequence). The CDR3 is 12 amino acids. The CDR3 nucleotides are TGTGCCTGGGATGAGGGGGGTGAAGGGGTCGCCTTC. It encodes CAWDEGGEGVAF.

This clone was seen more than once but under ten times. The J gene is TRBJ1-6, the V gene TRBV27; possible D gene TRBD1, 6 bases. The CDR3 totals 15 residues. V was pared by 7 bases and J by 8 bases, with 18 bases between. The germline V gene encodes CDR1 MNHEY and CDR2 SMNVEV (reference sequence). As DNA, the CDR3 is TGTGCCAGCACCCTACAGGGTTTAAGGGATTCACCCCTCCACTTT. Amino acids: CASTLQGLRDSPLHF.

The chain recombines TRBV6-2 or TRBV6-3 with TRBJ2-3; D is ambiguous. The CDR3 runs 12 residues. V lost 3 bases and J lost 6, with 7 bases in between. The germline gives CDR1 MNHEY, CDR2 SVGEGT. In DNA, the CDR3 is TGTGCCAGCAGTTATAGGGCCGATACGCAGTATTTT. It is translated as CASSYRADTQYF.

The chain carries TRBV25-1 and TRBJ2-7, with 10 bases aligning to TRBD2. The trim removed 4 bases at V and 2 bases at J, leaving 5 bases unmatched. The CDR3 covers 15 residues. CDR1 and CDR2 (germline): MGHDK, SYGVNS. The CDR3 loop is CASSGGLAAAYEQYF. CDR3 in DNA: TGTGCCAGCAGTGGCGGACTAGCGGCCGCCTACGAGCAGTACTTC.

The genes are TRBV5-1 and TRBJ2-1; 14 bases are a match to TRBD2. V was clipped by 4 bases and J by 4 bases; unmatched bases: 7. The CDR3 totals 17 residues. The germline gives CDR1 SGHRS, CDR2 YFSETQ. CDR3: CASSTTSGRALYNEQFF. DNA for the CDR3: TGCGCCAGCAGCACGACTAGCGGGAGGGCCTTATACAATGAGCAGTTCTTC.

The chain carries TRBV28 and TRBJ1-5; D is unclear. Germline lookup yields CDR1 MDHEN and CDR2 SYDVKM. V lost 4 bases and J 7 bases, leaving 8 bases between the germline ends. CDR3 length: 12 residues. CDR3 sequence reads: CASSSLGQPQHF. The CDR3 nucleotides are TGTGCCAGCAGTTCCCTGGGGCAGCCCCAGCATTTT.